The 29 T cell receptor beta chains in this list originate from one sample, sequenced in a study of chemoradiotherapy in HPV16-positive cancers. The method was immunoSEQ multiplex PCR; TCRdb's version includes in-frame clones alone and lacks a portion of them. The sample holds 1,500 to 2,000 clones, roughly 87% seen once. The sequences come from tumor tissue, collected from a patient who underwent chemoradiotherapy. These receptors all come from a human donor with HPV-associated anogenital cancer.

J is TRBJ1-6 and V is TRBV27; TRBD1 might be the D (6 bases). V was trimmed by 6 bases and J by 4 bases, leaving 13 bases between them. There are 15 residues in the CDR3. Per the germline V gene, CDR1 is MNHEY and CDR2 is SMNVEV (reference sequence). The CDR3 bases are TGTGCCAGCAGCACACAGACAGGTTATAATTCACCCCTCCACTTT. Translation: CASSTQTGYNSPLHF.

This chain connects TRBV18 to TRBJ2-3; D not certain. CDR3 length: 12 amino acids. Trimming took off 3 bases at V and 2 bases at J, with 3 bases between the two ends. From germline, CDR1 is KGHSH and CDR2 LQKENI. The CDR3 DNA sequence: TGTGCCAGCTCACCTCCCACAGATACGCAGTATTTT. As protein: CASSPPTDTQYF.

CDR3 nucleotide sequence: TGTGCCAGCAGTTTTTCGTTCGGCTTGAATCAGCCCCAGCATTTT. The encoded protein is CASSFSFGLNQPQHF. The chain carries TRBV27 and TRBJ1-5; D not resolved. Germline CDR1 is MNHEY and CDR2 is SMNVEV (reference sequence). The V gene lost 3 bases and the J gene lost 4 bases, with 13 bases spanning the gap. The CDR3 totals 15 residues.

The V gene is TRBV7-9, the J gene TRBJ1-2; D gene uncertain. The germline V gene has CDR1 SEHNR and CDR2 FQNEAQ (reference sequence). Deletions cut 8 bases from V and 0 bases from J, with 10 bases between. The CDR3 loop spans 13 amino acids. This CDR3 is CASWGQTNYGYTF. The CDR3 DNA sequence: TGTGCCAGCTGGGGTCAGACTAACTATGGCTACACCTTC.

V usage is TRBV19 and J usage is TRBJ1-5, with D uncertain. V lost 3 bases to trimming and J lost 2 bases, with 8 bases between them. CDR1 and CDR2 (germline): LNHDA, SQIVND (reference sequence). This CDR3 region has 14 residues. For the CDR3, the DNA is TGTGCCAGTAGTATGTCTGGGGGCAATCAGCCCCAGCATTTT. Translating it yields CASSMSGGNQPQHF.

The gene calls are TRBV29-1 and TRBJ1-1; D is perhaps TRBD1 (5 bases). Germline V gives CDR1 SQVTM, CDR2 ANQGSEA. This CDR3 is 13 amino acids long. Trimming took off 6 bases at V and 6 bases at J, with 17 bases between the two ends. The CDR3 sequence is CSVIVQGRAEAFF. In DNA form, the CDR3 reads TGCAGCGTCATCGTCCAGGGAAGGGCTGAAGCTTTCTTT.

The chain has TRBV29-1 and TRBJ2-2, with TRBD1 identical over 8 bases. J was trimmed by 5 bases and V by 7 bases; bases with no gene match: 9. This CDR3 spans 14 amino acids. Germline V lookup: CDR1 SQVTM, CDR2 ANQGSEA. The CDR3 protein is CSGRGQAETGELFF. DNA for the CDR3: TGCAGCGGGAGGGGACAGGCTGAGACCGGGGAGCTGTTTTTT.

V and J are TRBV29-1 and TRBJ1-1, with D perhaps TRBD1 (5 bases). In germline, CDR1 is SQVTM, CDR2 ANQGSEA. The CDR3 runs 11 residues. V was shortened by 7 bases and J by 8 bases, with 14 bases between the two germline ends. The CDR3 nucleotides read TGCAGCGCCGACCAGAGGACAGAAGCTTTCTTT. Translation: CSADQRTEAFF. Complete variable domain (other parts from reference TRBV29-1 and TRBJ1-1): SAVISQKPSRDICQRGTSLTIQCQVDSQVTMMFWYRQQPGQSLTLIATANQGSEATYESGFVIDKFPISRPNLTFSTLTVSNMSPEDSSIYLCSADQRTEAFFGQGTRLTVV.

The chain carries TRBV19 and TRBJ1-5; the D gene is possibly TRBD1 (6 bases). The V end lost 5 bases, the J end lost 2 bases, and 10 bases lay between the germline ends. The CDR3 totals 14 residues. Per the germline V gene, CDR1 is LNHDA and CDR2 is SQIVND (reference sequence). The CDR3 DNA reads TGTGCCAGTAGTTCGACAGGAGGCAATCAGCCCCAGCATTTT. Translation gives CASSSTGGNQPQHF.

This chain uses TRBV7-9 with TRBJ1-1; D gene ambiguous. Trimming took off 5 bases at V and 3 bases at J, with 13 bases between the two ends. The CDR3 loop spans 14 amino acids. CDR1 and CDR2 from the germline V gene are SEHNR and FQNEAQ (reference sequence). The CDR3 DNA sequence: TGTGCCAGCAGCCCCCAGGTTGCCGACACTGAAGCTTTCTTT. It specifies CASSPQVADTEAFF.

The gene calls are TRBV5-5 and TRBJ2-7, with D perhaps TRBD1 or TRBD2 (6 bases each). Germline CDR1 is SGHKS and CDR2 is YYEKEE (reference sequence). The length of the CDR3 is 14 residues. The ends were cut back, 0 bases at V and 6 bases at J, with 13 bases in the middle. The CDR3: CASSLEGGQIEQYF. CDR3 in DNA: TGTGCCAGCAGCTTGGAGGGGGGCCAGATCGAGCAGTACTTC.

The chain is built from TRBV19 and TRBJ1-1; D is uncertain. The V end was cut by 1 base, the J end by 10 bases, with 16 bases between. Germline CDR1 reads LNHDA; CDR2 reads SQIVND (reference sequence). This CDR3 is built from 14 residues. The DNA for the CDR3 is TGTGCCAGTAGTATAGGTGCGTCGCGGCTCGGAGCTTTCTTT. Amino acid sequence: CASSIGASRLGAFF.

The genes are TRBV13 and TRBJ1-4; D remains unclear. Germline V gene data show CDR1 as PRHDT and CDR2 as FYEKMQ (reference sequence). Trimming cost V 7 bases and J 0 bases, with 12 bases left between them. The CDR3 extends over 15 amino acids. The CDR3 is CASIPWTATNEKLFF. The DNA for the CDR3 is TGTGCCAGCATCCCCTGGACGGCAACTAATGAAAAACTGTTTTTT. The full variable domain, rest sourced from reference TRBV13 and TRBJ1-4, is AAGVIQSPRHLIKEKRETATLKCYPIPRHDTVYWYQQGPGQDPQFLISFYEKMQSDKGSIPDRFSAQQFSDYHSELNMSSLELGDSALYFCASIPWTATNEKLFFGSGTQLSVL.

In this sample, this clone turned up once. Here the CDR3 reads CASGTMNTEAFF. The CDR3 bases are TGTGCCAGCGGCACTATGAACACTGAAGCTTTCTTT. The chain carries TRBV7-9 and TRBJ1-1; D remains ambiguous. The CDR3 sequence is 12 residues long. The V end lost 8 bases, the J end lost 0 bases, and 7 bases lay between the germline ends. Germline V gene lookup returns CDR1 SEHNR and CDR2 FQNEAQ (reference sequence).

The chain carries TRBV19 and TRBJ1-2, with 7 bases fitting TRBD1. The CDR3 is made up of 14 amino acids. The germline gives CDR1 LNHDA, CDR2 SQIVND (reference sequence). The junction had 4 bases not matched to a gene; V was cut back by 2 bases and J by 4 bases. The CDR3 region is CASSILAGGYGYTF. CDR3 sequence (DNA): TGTGCCAGTAGTATACTGGCAGGGGGCTATGGCTACACCTTC.

The gene calls are TRBV5-5 and TRBJ2-7; 11 bases are shared with TRBD2. This CDR3 spans 15 amino acids. Germline V gene data show CDR1 as SGHKS and CDR2 as YYEKEE (reference sequence). V lost 4 bases to trimming and J lost 4 bases; unmatched junction nucleotides: 7. The CDR3: CASSQTSGASYEQYF. The CDR3 DNA follows: TGTGCCAGCAGCCAGACTAGCGGGGCATCATACGAGCAGTACTTC.

Only one count was recorded for this clone. The chain uses TRBV2 and TRBJ1-2; D possibly corresponds to TRBD1 (5 bases). The CDR3 extends over 16 amino acids. Germline loops: CDR1 SNHLY, CDR2 FYNNEI. V lost 3 bases and J lost 7, with 21 bases in between. CDR3 residues: CASSESGASPIFGYTF. DNA of the CDR3: TGTGCCAGCAGTGAGAGTGGGGCCAGCCCAATTTTTGGCTACACCTTC.

The gene calls are TRBV5-4 and TRBJ2-1, with TRBD1 identical over 9 bases. The length of the CDR3 is 15 residues. V lost 4 bases to trimming and J lost 8 bases; unmatched junction nucleotides: 10. CDR1 and CDR2 (germline): SGHNT, YYREEE (reference sequence). The CDR3 DNA sequence: TGTGCCAGCAGCCCGGGACAGGGCGAGGTGTATGAGCAGTTCTTC. Protein product: CASSPGQGEVYEQFF.

The rearrangement joins TRBV29-1 to TRBJ2-3, with a weak D call TRBD1 (5 bases). CDR3 length: 14 amino acids. The V and J ends lost 5 bases and 6 bases respectively, with 18 bases between them. Germline values: CDR1 SQVTM, CDR2 ANQGSEA. CDR3 residues: CSVPGHWGMDTQYF. Written as DNA, the CDR3 is TGCAGCGTTCCCGGACACTGGGGAATGGATACGCAGTATTTT.

This chain uses TRBV5-1 with TRBJ2-5; D is possibly TRBD2 (7 bases). Looked up from germline, CDR1 is SGHRS and CDR2 is YFSETQ. There are 14 residues in the CDR3. Trimming pared 2 bases from V and 4 bases from J, leaving 12 bases between. The CDR3 here is CASSFAGAGETQYF. In DNA, the CDR3 is TGCGCCAGCAGCTTTGCGGGGGCGGGAGAGACCCAGTACTTC. The whole variable domain, remainder taken from reference TRBV5-1 and TRBJ2-5, is KAGVTQTPRYLIKTRGQQVTLSCSPISGHRSVSWYQQTPGQGLQFLFEYFSETQRNKGNFPGRFSGRQFSNSRSEMNVSTLELGDSALYLCASSFAGAGETQYFGPGTRLLVL.

This sequence joins TRBV9 and TRBJ2-5, with D tentatively TRBD2 (6 bases). The CDR3 totals 16 residues. Germline V CDR1 and CDR2: SGDLS, YYNGEE. The ends were cut back, 3 bases at V and 4 bases at J, with 19 bases in the middle. The chain's CDR3 is CASSALSLGTAETQYF. The CDR3 DNA follows: TGTGCCAGCAGCGCCCTCTCCCTTGGGACTGCAGAGACCCAGTACTTC.

This chain joins TRBV18 and TRBJ1-4; D may be TRBD1 (6 bases). There are 16 residues in the CDR3. In germline, CDR1 is KGHSH, CDR2 LQKENI. Trimming pared 3 bases from V and 3 bases from J, leaving 14 bases between. The CDR3, as DNA: TGTGCCAGCTCACCTTCCGGGACATCGGCTAATGAAAAACTGTTTTTT. Protein product: CASSPSGTSANEKLFF.

The genes are TRBV5-6 and TRBJ1-2, with D maybe TRBD1 (5 bases). This CDR3 region has 13 residues. Germline V gene lookup returns CDR1 SGHDT and CDR2 YYEEEE. With 0 bases removed from V and 6 bases from J, the gap between germline ends came to 9 bases. CDR3 amino acids: CASSLAPGDGYTF. The CDR3 region has the DNA TGTGCCAGCAGCTTGGCCCCGGGGGATGGCTACACCTTC.

The table lists this clone with a few counts. The chain combines TRBV5-8 with TRBJ2-4; TRBD1 aligns across 11 bases. V lost 6 bases to trimming and J lost 9 bases; unmatched junction nucleotides: 8. The germline V gene has CDR1 SGHTS and CDR2 YDEGEE. This CDR3 region has 14 residues. The CDR3 is CASTKGQGESIQYF. The CDR3, as DNA: TGTGCCAGCACCAAGGGACAGGGGGAGAGCATTCAGTACTTC.

This chain's CDR3 is CASRSTGVSNSPLHF. DNA for the CDR3: TGTGCCAGCAGGTCCACAGGGGTGAGTAATTCACCCCTCCACTTT. The J gene is TRBJ1-6, the V gene TRBV2; 7 positions match TRBD1. Germline values: CDR1 SNHLY, CDR2 FYNNEI. V shed 6 bases and J 6 bases; nucleotides not matched to a gene: 8. The CDR3 loop spans 15 amino acids. The full variable domain, its missing parts supplied by reference TRBV2 and TRBJ1-6, is EPEVTQTPSHQVTQMGQEVILRCVPISNHLYFYWYRQILGQKVEFLVSFYNNEISEKSEIFDDQFSVERPDGSNFTLKIRSTKLEDSAMYFCASRSTGVSNSPLHFGNGTRLTVT.

The chain is built from TRBV19 and TRBJ1-1; 11 nucleotides line up with TRBD1. The V gene's germline CDR1 is LNHDA and CDR2 SQIVND (reference sequence). V lost 3 bases and J lost 3; bases outside the gene matches: 6. The CDR3 spans 16 residues. This CDR3 reads CASSIPPGQGDTEAFF. CDR3 sequence (DNA): TGTGCCAGTAGTATCCCTCCGGGACAGGGGGACACTGAAGCTTTCTTT.

The chain employs TRBV21-1 and TRBJ1-2; TRBD1 reflects the table's D call only, with no check against the DNA. TRBV21-1 is described as a pseudogene. The CDR3 sequence is 12 residues long. CDR3 DNA: TGTGCCAGCAGCGCCGGGACAGGGGATTACACCTTC. It translates to CASSAGTGDYTF.

The rearrangement joins TRBV9 to TRBJ1-2; D remains ambiguous. Trimming left V 0 bases short and J 8 bases short, with 20 bases between. The CDR3 is 16 amino acids. CDR1 and CDR2 (germline): SGDLS, YYNGEE. CDR3 nucleotide sequence: TGTGCCAGCAGCGTAGGAGTGTTGGAAACTATGGGCGGCTACACCTTC. Protein sequence: CASSVGVLETMGGYTF.

This chain links TRBV6-5 with TRBJ2-1, with 10 bases aligning to TRBD2. J was trimmed by 6 bases and V by 5 bases; bases with no gene match: 7. The CDR3 runs 15 residues. Per the germline V gene, CDR1 is MNHEY and CDR2 is SVGAGI. CDR3: CASSLKRGGRNEQFF. As DNA, the CDR3 is TGTGCCAGCAGTCTCAAGCGGGGGGGCCGCAATGAGCAGTTCTTC.